Listed here is a single T cell receptor beta chain. In the source study's methods: Amplification with reference gene primers provided the estimates of nucleated cell counts. Profiling relied on immunoSEQ multiplex PCR, and the TCRdb table lists in-frame clones only, not all of them. That table furnishes V, J and clone size, whereas the DNA furnished D and trimming. The data hold over 250,000 clones, with more than 75% observed a single time. These data are taken from a study of blood T cell repertoires in COVID-19. About the research overall: Cohort 3 donors counted as recovered after two negative PCRs, clearance, or resolved symptoms. The study drew acute and convalescent COVID-19 samples from the United States, Italy and Spain.

Participants, about 18 to 100 years old, spanned around 26 US areas. Sequencing was performed on PBMCs or T cells enriched from blood (not recorded which). The receptor comes from a woman aged 55-70 years in a cohort exposed to, infected with or recovered from COVID-19 (not recorded which).

The CDR3: CASSPGLAAQSYEQYF. DNA of the CDR3: TGTGCCAGCAGCCCGGGACTAGCGGCGCAGAGCTACGAGCAGTACTTC. This chain uses TRBV5-6 with TRBJ2-7; 11 positions agree with TRBD2. V shed 4 bases, J shed 3 bases, and the junction held 9 bases outside the gene matches. Germline-derived CDR1 and CDR2 are SGHDT and YYEEEE. The CDR3 has 16 amino acids.